This is a list of T cell receptor beta chains from one sample in a study of T cells in Graves' hyperthyroidism and ophthalmopathy. TCRdb recomputed calls from the multiplex PCR reads with MiXCR, one row per CDR3 protein. The sample has roughly 510,000 distinct CDR3 sequences, 46% seen once. The source material was peripheral blood or thyroid tissue (not recorded which). The receptors here all came from an adult woman with Graves' disease, either hyperthyroidism or ophthalmopathy (not recorded which). Each CDR3 is given with its conserved first and last residue. The order of the fields is clone size, D gene, V gene, J gene, CDR3 DNA, CDR3 protein. A D gene is named only where the DNA matches it firmly. Clone size appears in some rows only: once, few, many, or a class for an expanded clone.

clone size: many
D gene: TRBD1
V gene: TRBV10-3
J gene: TRBJ1-5
CDR3 DNA: TGTGCCTCAGCCCGGGACAGAGAACGACAGCCCCAGCATTTT
CDR3 protein: CASARDRERQPQHF

clone size: many
D gene: TRBD2
V gene: TRBV7-3
J gene: TRBJ2-5
CDR3 DNA: TGTGCCAGCAGCTTAAGCCTAGCGGGAGTAGAGACCCAGTACTTC
CDR3 protein: CASSLSLAGVETQYF

clone size: -
D gene: -
V gene: TRBV9
J gene: TRBJ2-7
CDR3 DNA: TGTGCCAGCAGCGTAGCTGATGGCGGATCCACCTACGAGCAGTACTTC
CDR3 protein: CASSVADGGSTYEQYF

clone size: -
D gene: -
V gene: TRBV20-1
J gene: TRBJ2-5
CDR3 DNA: TGCAGTGAAGGCCCCGAGGAGACCCAGTACTTC
CDR3 protein: CSEGPEETQYF

clone size: many
D gene: -
V gene: TRBV5-1
J gene: TRBJ1-4
CDR3 DNA: TGCGCCAGCAGCTTGGCCGGGTTCGGACGGGCCAATGAAAAACTGTTTTTT
CDR3 protein: CASSLAGFGRANEKLFF

clone size: -
D gene: -
V gene: TRBV19
J gene: TRBJ1-5
CDR3 DNA: TGTGCCAGTAGGAGGGGGAGAGGTCAGCCCCAGCATTTT
CDR3 protein: CASRRGRGQPQHF

clone size: -
D gene: -
V gene: TRBV20-1
J gene: TRBJ1-1
CDR3 DNA: TGCAGTGCTAGAGTCAGAAACACTGAAGCTTTCTTT
CDR3 protein: CSARVRNTEAFF

clone size: -
D gene: -
V gene: TRBV7-8
J gene: TRBJ1-3
CDR3 DNA: TGTGCCAGCAGCTTACAGGGGACGGGTGACACCATATATTTT
CDR3 protein: CASSLQGTGDTIYF

clone size: -
D gene: -
V gene: TRBV5-6
J gene: TRBJ1-2
CDR3 DNA: TGTGCCAGCAGCCTCACCCAATACTATGGCTACACCTTC
CDR3 protein: CASSLTQYYGYTF

clone size: -
D gene: TRBD1
V gene: TRBV11-2
J gene: TRBJ1-3
CDR3 DNA: TGTGCCAGCAGTCCAATCACAGGGGACCGGTCTGGAAACACCATATATTTT
CDR3 protein: CASSPITGDRSGNTIYF

clone size: -
D gene: TRBD1
V gene: TRBV15
J gene: TRBJ2-5
CDR3 DNA: TGTGCCACCAGCCTCAGACAGGGTCCGAAGGAGGAGACCCGGTACTTC
CDR3 protein: CATSLRQGPKEETRYF

clone size: many
D gene: -
V gene: TRBV24-1
J gene: TRBJ1-2
CDR3 DNA: TGTGCCACCAGTGACCCCGGCCAGCGCTACACCTTC
CDR3 protein: CATSDPGQRYTF

clone size: many
D gene: -
V gene: TRBV10-2
J gene: TRBJ1-1
CDR3 DNA: TGCGCCAGCAAGGGACCTGAAGCTTTCTTT
CDR3 protein: CASKGPEAFF

clone size: many
D gene: -
V gene: TRBV20-1
J gene: TRBJ2-5
CDR3 DNA: TGCAGTGCTCGGGGGACAGACCAAGAGACCCAGTACTTC
CDR3 protein: CSARGTDQETQYF

clone size: -
D gene: TRBD2
V gene: TRBV29-1
J gene: TRBJ2-7
CDR3 DNA: TGCAGCGTTGGGACTAGCTTCGACGAGCAGTACTTC
CDR3 protein: CSVGTSFDEQYF

clone size: many
D gene: TRBD1
V gene: TRBV2
J gene: TRBJ2-7
CDR3 DNA: TGTGCCAGCAGAAGGGACAGAACCTTCTACGAGCAGTACTTC
CDR3 protein: CASRRDRTFYEQYF

clone size: -
D gene: TRBD2
V gene: TRBV7-2
J gene: TRBJ2-2
CDR3 DNA: TGTGCCAGCAGTTCCAGCGGGGGCTATAACACCGGGGAGCTGTTTTTT
CDR3 protein: CASSSSGGYNTGELFF

clone size: -
D gene: TRBD1
V gene: TRBV29-1
J gene: TRBJ2-7
CDR3 DNA: TGCAGCTTGACAGGGACGGCCTACGAGCAGTACTTC
CDR3 protein: CSLTGTAYEQYF

clone size: few
D gene: TRBD2
V gene: TRBV20-1
J gene: TRBJ2-5
CDR3 DNA: TGCAGTGCCCTGGGCGTAGCGGGAGGGAGGGAGACCCAGTACTTC
CDR3 protein: CSALGVAGGRETQYF

clone size: many
D gene: -
V gene: TRBV6-2/TRBV6-3
J gene: TRBJ2-5
CDR3 DNA: TGTGCCAGCAGTAATCAGCAGACCCAGTACTTC
CDR3 protein: CASSNQQTQYF

clone size: -
D gene: -
V gene: TRBV29-1
J gene: TRBJ2-2
CDR3 DNA: TGCAGCGTTGAAGGGGGATTAGGCACCGGGGAGCTGTTTTTT
CDR3 protein: CSVEGGLGTGELFF

clone size: few
D gene: TRBD2
V gene: TRBV28
J gene: TRBJ2-5
CDR3 DNA: TGTGCCAGCAGCCCTTACAGCGGGAGGCAAGAGACCCAGTACTTC
CDR3 protein: CASSPYSGRQETQYF

clone size: -
D gene: -
V gene: TRBV25-1
J gene: TRBJ1-6
CDR3 DNA: TGTGCCAGCTTGAGTCGGGGGGCAGGTAATTCACCCCTCCACTTT
CDR3 protein: CASLSRGAGNSPLHF

clone size: many
D gene: -
V gene: TRBV20-1
J gene: TRBJ1-1
CDR3 DNA: TGCAGTGTCCCGGGTGTAAGCTACACTGAAGCTTTCTTT
CDR3 protein: CSVPGVSYTEAFF

clone size: -
D gene: -
V gene: TRBV7-2
J gene: TRBJ2-7
CDR3 DNA: TGTGCCAGCAGCTCTAAGACAGCCTTCTACGAGCAGTACTTC
CDR3 protein: CASSSKTAFYEQYF

clone size: few
D gene: -
V gene: TRBV20-1
J gene: TRBJ2-7
CDR3 DNA: TGCAGTGGTGGGCAGGGCTACGAGCAGTACTTC
CDR3 protein: CSGGQGYEQYF

clone size: many
D gene: TRBD1
V gene: TRBV7-2
J gene: TRBJ1-2
CDR3 DNA: TGTGCCAGCAGCGACCGGACAGGGTCTAACTATGGCTACACCTTC
CDR3 protein: CASSDRTGSNYGYTF

clone size: -
D gene: -
V gene: TRBV11-2
J gene: TRBJ2-2
CDR3 DNA: TGTGCCAGCAGCCTCACCCTCACCGGGGAGCTGTTTTTT
CDR3 protein: CASSLTLTGELFF

clone size: once
D gene: -
V gene: TRBV7-2
J gene: TRBJ1-3
CDR3 DNA: TGTGCCAGCAGTTTCGGCAGGGCTAGCGGAAACACCATATATTTT
CDR3 protein: CASSFGRASGNTIYF

clone size: few
D gene: -
V gene: TRBV7-6
J gene: TRBJ1-1
CDR3 DNA: TGTGCCAGCAGCTTAGACACCAAAGGCCCTGAAGCTTTCTTT
CDR3 protein: CASSLDTKGPEAFF

clone size: -
D gene: -
V gene: TRBV20-1
J gene: TRBJ2-5
CDR3 DNA: TGCAGTGCTAGAGGTGGCCAGTTCCGTGTATCCCAAGAGACCCAGTACTTC
CDR3 protein: CSARGGQFRVSQETQYF

clone size: few
D gene: -
V gene: TRBV5-1
J gene: TRBJ2-3
CDR3 DNA: TGCGCCAGCAGCTTGAATCCGGCAGACACAGATACGCAGTATTTT
CDR3 protein: CASSLNPADTDTQYF

clone size: -
D gene: -
V gene: TRBV29-1
J gene: TRBJ1-1
CDR3 DNA: TGCAACGTTGAAGGGGGTGAGGGACGGGAAGCTTTCTTT
CDR3 protein: CNVEGGEGREAFF

clone size: -
D gene: TRBD1
V gene: TRBV10-3
J gene: TRBJ2-7
CDR3 DNA: TGTGCCATCAGTCAACAGGGGTACGAGCAGTACTTC
CDR3 protein: CAISQQGYEQYF

clone size: many
D gene: TRBD1
V gene: TRBV2
J gene: TRBJ1-1
CDR3 DNA: TGTGCCAGCAGTAACAGGGGGGACACTGAAGCTTTCTTT
CDR3 protein: CASSNRGDTEAFF